Sequencing of this T cell receptor beta chain was carried out in a study of post-analysis software for immune sequencing data (dated by TCRdb to about 2015). Concerning the study at large: The recorded disease courses included relapsing-remitting, secondary progressive and progressive-relapsing multiple sclerosis, and some patients had no subtype annotation. The patient repertoires were compared against 11 previously published healthy control repertoires obtained from donors aged roughly 6 to 25 years. A subset of samples was prepared in parallel using single-end sample barcoding, then pooled and co-amplified after Illumina adapter ligation.

With respect to this clonotype: No antigen is known for it. The record has no base qualities; no much larger clone is one base away.

The method was PCR. Instrument on record: Illumina HiSeq 2500. To reduce PCR and sequencing biases, unique molecular identifiers were built into the TCR beta cDNA libraries. Per 1 to 10 million input T cells, some 500,000 cDNA molecules were obtained, such that each molecule approximated one T cell. The patient libraries were prepared and sequenced using the same protocol as the earlier healthy control dataset. Within a given batch, samples were prepared together, multiplexed and sequenced on the same HiSeq lane. In the source study's methods: Raw barcoded reads were processed with MIGEC, and single-read molecular identifier groups were discarded before consensus assembly and CDR3 extraction. VDJtools was used for post-analysis of the clonotype tables, with diversity normalized by down-sampling every dataset to the smallest sample size. In repertoire overlap clustering, CDR3 amino acid sequences, but not nucleotide sequences, were matched to correct batch-related cross-sample contamination. TCRdb took the public reads, trimmed them with fastp at Q25, ran MiXCR for clone calling and kept in-frame beta chains. CDR3 protein sequences are deduplicated, and each keeps its most common genes and DNA. TCRdb, not the original authors, processed these V and J calls. For this sample the table gives 350,000 to 450,000 distinct CDR3 sequences, of which less than 35% were detected only once. The ten largest clones take up around an eighth of the sample.

Overall results and qualifications from the work: Roughly 5 TRBV segments, including TRBV5-6, TRBV5-1 and TRBV20-1, were significantly more frequent in patients than controls. The control group was slightly older than the multiple sclerosis patient group. Strong co-clustering of samples prepared in the same batch was shown by direct clustering with F measure, prompting a batch-effect correction. Normalized Chao1 diversity was significantly lower in multiple sclerosis patients than controls, suggesting substantial peripheral T-cell clonal expansion.

To demonstrate the VDJtools post-analysis software, TCR beta repertoires were profiled from the peripheral blood of about 13 young patients with multiple sclerosis. The multiple sclerosis patients were children and adolescents ranging in age from about 6 to 17 years. V and J are truncated by 5 bases and 8 bases respectively, leaving an intervening sequence of 10 bases. Counted from cysteine to phenylalanine, this CDR3 has 13 amino acids. Here the CDR3 DNA is all that survives: 39 bases in frame from base 1. CDR1 and CDR2 are read off the germline V gene (reference sequence) as SEHNR and FQNEAQ. The chain is made from TRBV7-9 and TRBJ1-6, with the identity of the D gene unclear. The receptor was isolated from a girl between 5 and 17 years old with multiple sclerosis. The specimen sequenced was blood. The nucleotide sequence is TGTGCCAGCAGCGATACGACCGATTCACCCCTCCACTTT. Translated, this is CASSDTTDSPLHF.